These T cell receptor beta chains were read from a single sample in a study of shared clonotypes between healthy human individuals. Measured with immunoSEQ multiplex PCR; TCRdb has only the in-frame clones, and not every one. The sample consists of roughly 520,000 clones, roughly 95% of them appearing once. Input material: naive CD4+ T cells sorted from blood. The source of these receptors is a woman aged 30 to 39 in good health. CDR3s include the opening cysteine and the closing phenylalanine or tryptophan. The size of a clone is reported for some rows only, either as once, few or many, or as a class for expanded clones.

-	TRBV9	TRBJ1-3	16	CASSGAEGYSGNTIYF
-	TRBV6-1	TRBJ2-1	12	CASSEAGREQFF
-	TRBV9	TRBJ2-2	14	CASSVVVNTGELFF
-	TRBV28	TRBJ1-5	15	CASSSRGQVSQPQHF
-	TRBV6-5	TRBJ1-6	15	CASSYARNPNSPLHF
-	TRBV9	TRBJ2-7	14	CASSSTSGSYEQYF
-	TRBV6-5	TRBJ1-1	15	CASSYPGQGLAEAFF
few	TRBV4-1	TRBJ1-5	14	CASSLQGDGQPQHF
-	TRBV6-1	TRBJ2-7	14	CASSGAMRTYEQYF
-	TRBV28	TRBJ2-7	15	CASSHLLGSSYEQYF
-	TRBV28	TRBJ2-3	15	CASSSTSGKWYTQYF
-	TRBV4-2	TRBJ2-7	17	CASSREIAGGSSYEQYF
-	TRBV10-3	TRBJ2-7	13	CAIRVADSYEQYF
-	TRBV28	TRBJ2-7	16	CASRVAGTGKEYEQYF
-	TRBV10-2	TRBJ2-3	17	CASRLAGAPLSTDTQYF
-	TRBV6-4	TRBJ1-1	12	CASGEGDTEAFF
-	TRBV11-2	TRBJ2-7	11	CASSSFDEQYF
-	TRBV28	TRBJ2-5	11	CASRERETQYF
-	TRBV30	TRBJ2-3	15	CAWSHRGSSTDTQYF
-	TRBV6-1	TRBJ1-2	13	CASSEVDTGGYTF
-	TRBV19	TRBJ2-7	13	CASSAQAASEQYF
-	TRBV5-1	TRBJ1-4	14	CASSLGSGEEKLFF
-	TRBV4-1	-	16	CASSQVGGIRSYEQYF
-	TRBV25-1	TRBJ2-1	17	CASSEAPGLADDNEQFF
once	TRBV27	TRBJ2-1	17	CASSKRGHRFSYNEQFF
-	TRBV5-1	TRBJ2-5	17	CASSLGASGDFQETQYF
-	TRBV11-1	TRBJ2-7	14	CASSPGGGNYEQYF
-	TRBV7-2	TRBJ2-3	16	CASSLAGTRATDTQYF
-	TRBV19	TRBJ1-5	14	CASSIEETYQPQHF
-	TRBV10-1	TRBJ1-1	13	CASTPRQGPGAFF
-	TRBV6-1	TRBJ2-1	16	CASSEENWLAGRAGFF
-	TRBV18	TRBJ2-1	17	CASSPPRTGIFYNEQFF
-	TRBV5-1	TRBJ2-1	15	CASSFTSGSGGEQFF
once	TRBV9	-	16	CASSPGTSGRRGEQYF
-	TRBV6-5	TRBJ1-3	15	CASTNGTASGNTIYF
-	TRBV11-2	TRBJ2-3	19	CASSLDWRVRGSRTDTQYF
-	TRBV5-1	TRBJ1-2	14	CASSLGQGNYGYTF
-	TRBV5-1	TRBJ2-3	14	CASSFQGGTDTQYF
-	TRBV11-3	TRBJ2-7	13	CASSLEREGEQYF
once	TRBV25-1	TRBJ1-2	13	CASSEGGAGGYTF
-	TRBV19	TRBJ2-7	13	CASSRTGVNEQYF
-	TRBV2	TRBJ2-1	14	CASGWTRTYNEQFF
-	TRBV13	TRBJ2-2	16	CASSLVTGSNTGELFF
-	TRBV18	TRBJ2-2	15	CASSPGLGGTGELFF
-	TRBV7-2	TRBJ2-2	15	CASGTSGISTGELFF
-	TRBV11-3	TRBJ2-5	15	CASSLGATGQETQYF
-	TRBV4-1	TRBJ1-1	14	CASSPTSTGGGAFF
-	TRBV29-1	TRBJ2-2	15	CSVAQGQGGTGELFF
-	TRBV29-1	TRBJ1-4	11	CSVATNEKLFF
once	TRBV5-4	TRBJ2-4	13	CASSKGPENIQYF
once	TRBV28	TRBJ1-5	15	CASSLLRRVNQPQHF
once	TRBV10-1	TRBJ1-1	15	CASSATGTGGTEAFF
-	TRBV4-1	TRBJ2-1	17	CASSQAMVAGSYNEQFF
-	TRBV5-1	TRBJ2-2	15	CASSWTAANTGELFF
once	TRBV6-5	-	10	CASGRYEQYF
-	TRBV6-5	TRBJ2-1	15	CASSYGLAGGYEQFF
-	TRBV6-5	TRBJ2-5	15	CASSYSRGGQETQYF